These T cell receptor beta chains were read from a single sample in a study of blood T cell repertoires in COVID-19. The method was immunoSEQ multiplex PCR; TCRdb's version includes in-frame clones alone and lacks a portion of them. The top ten clones hold approximately 9.9% of a sample with about 20,000 clones, approximately 86% of them seen once. The sample comprised peripheral blood. The receptor source for this set is a human donor in a cohort sampled during active COVID-19. Both conserved end residues are part of each CDR3. Each record gives: CDR3 DNA, CDR3 protein, J gene, clone size, D gene, V gene. A D gene is named only where the DNA matches it firmly. A row's size may be missing; if present it is once, few, many or a size class.

CDR3nt: TGCGCCAGCAGTTCGGACAGGGCTACAGTAGGCTACACCTTC
CDR3aa: CASSSDRATVGYTF
j_gene: TRBJ1-2
abundance: .
d_gene: TRBD1
v_gene: TRBV5-1

CDR3nt: TGTGCCAGCAGCTACGAGAGAACTGAAGCTTTCTTT
CDR3aa: CASSYERTEAFF
j_gene: TRBJ1-1
abundance: few
d_gene: .
v_gene: TRBV6-6

CDR3nt: TGTGCCAGCAGCTTCAAGGGCGCGGGTGAAGCTTTCTTT
CDR3aa: CASSFKGAGEAFF
j_gene: TRBJ1-1
abundance: once
d_gene: .
v_gene: TRBV5-6

CDR3nt: TGCAGCGTTGGATTTCAGGGGACCGGGGAGCTGTTTTTT
CDR3aa: CSVGFQGTGELFF
j_gene: TRBJ2-2
abundance: .
d_gene: .
v_gene: TRBV29-1

CDR3nt: TGCGCCAGCAGCTCGAGACTAGCGGGAGGGCAAGAGACCCAGTACTTC
CDR3aa: CASSSRLAGGQETQYF
j_gene: TRBJ2-5
abundance: .
d_gene: TRBD2
v_gene: TRBV5-1

CDR3nt: TGTGCCAGCAGAAACCCGGGAGTGGGGGAGACCCAGTACTTC
CDR3aa: CASRNPGVGETQYF
j_gene: TRBJ2-5
abundance: once
d_gene: .
v_gene: TRBV28

CDR3nt: TGTGCCAGCGGGGGTGGGCGGGGCCTCACAGATACGCAGTATTTT
CDR3aa: CASGGGRGLTDTQYF
j_gene: TRBJ2-3
abundance: once
d_gene: .
v_gene: TRBV7-8

CDR3nt: TGTGCCAGCAGCCTAAGGGGCAGCGGGAGTACGGATACGCAGTATTTT
CDR3aa: CASSLRGSGSTDTQYF
j_gene: TRBJ2-3
abundance: .
d_gene: TRBD2
v_gene: TRBV7-3

CDR3nt: TGTGCCAGTTTAGCGGGACGCACAGATACGCAGTATTTT
CDR3aa: CASLAGRTDTQYF
j_gene: TRBJ2-3
abundance: .
d_gene: TRBD2
v_gene: TRBV2

CDR3nt: TGTGCCAGTAGTATCGACAGTGTCTCCTACGAGCAGTACTTC
CDR3aa: CASSIDSVSYEQYF
j_gene: TRBJ2-7
abundance: .
d_gene: .
v_gene: TRBV19

CDR3nt: TGTGCCAGCAGCCGACTAGCGGGTAACACCGGGGAGCTGTTTTTT
CDR3aa: CASSRLAGNTGELFF
j_gene: TRBJ2-2
abundance: .
d_gene: TRBD2
v_gene: TRBV11-1

CDR3nt: TGTGCCAGCAGCTTAGCGGGGACAGTTAATGAAAAACTGTTTTTT
CDR3aa: CASSLAGTVNEKLFF
j_gene: TRBJ1-4
abundance: .
d_gene: TRBD1
v_gene: TRBV7-8

CDR3nt: TGTGCCAGTGGACTAGCGGGAGTCGAGACCCAGTACTTC
CDR3aa: CASGLAGVETQYF
j_gene: TRBJ2-5
abundance: .
d_gene: TRBD2
v_gene: TRBV6-5

CDR3nt: TGTGCCTGGACAGGGGGCTATAATTCACCCCTCCACTTT
CDR3aa: CAWTGGYNSPLHF
j_gene: TRBJ1-6
abundance: .
d_gene: TRBD1
v_gene: TRBV30

CDR3nt: TGTGCCAGCGCGCACAGAGTTTCATTGAAGACGTATCTCGGCTACACCTTC
CDR3aa: CASAHRVSLKTYLGYTF
j_gene: TRBJ1-2
abundance: .
d_gene: .
v_gene: TRBV28

CDR3nt: TGTGCCAGCAGTGAAGGGTTGGCTAGCGGGAGAGAGCAGGGGGAGACCCAGTACTTC
CDR3aa: CASSEGLASGREQGETQYF
j_gene: TRBJ2-5
abundance: .
d_gene: TRBD2
v_gene: TRBV6-1

CDR3nt: TGTGCCTGGAGTAGGACAGGAAGCCTGAACACTGAAGCTTTCTTT
CDR3aa: CAWSRTGSLNTEAFF
j_gene: TRBJ1-1
abundance: .
d_gene: TRBD1
v_gene: TRBV30

CDR3nt: TGTGCCAGCAGCTACAGGGAAGCGAACACTGAAGCTTTCTTT
CDR3aa: CASSYREANTEAFF
j_gene: TRBJ1-1
abundance: .
d_gene: .
v_gene: TRBV7-9

CDR3nt: TGCGCCAGCAGCTTGGAACAGGGTGGCCAGCCCCAGCATTTT
CDR3aa: CASSLEQGGQPQHF
j_gene: TRBJ1-5
abundance: .
d_gene: .
v_gene: TRBV5-1

CDR3nt: TGTGCCAGCAGAGGACAGGGGGACACCGGGGAGCTGTTTTTT
CDR3aa: CASRGQGDTGELFF
j_gene: TRBJ2-2
abundance: .
d_gene: TRBD1
v_gene: TRBV6-5

CDR3nt: TGTGCCAGCAGCAGCGTCGGACAGGCCTTCTCTGGAAACACCATATATTTT
CDR3aa: CASSSVGQAFSGNTIYF
j_gene: TRBJ1-3
abundance: .
d_gene: TRBD1
v_gene: TRBV11-2

CDR3nt: TGTGCCAGCTCACTACAGAGTTACAATCAGCCCCAGCATTTT
CDR3aa: CASSLQSYNQPQHF
j_gene: TRBJ1-5
abundance: .
d_gene: .
v_gene: TRBV18

CDR3nt: TGTGCCAGCAGTGTCCCCCACATCGGGAGGAATATAAACACTGAAGCTTTCTTT
CDR3aa: CASSVPHIGRNINTEAFF
j_gene: TRBJ1-1
abundance: .
d_gene: .
v_gene: TRBV25-1

CDR3nt: TGTGCCAGCAGCTCACTAACAGGGAACTATGGCTACACCTTC
CDR3aa: CASSSLTGNYGYTF
j_gene: TRBJ1-2
abundance: .
d_gene: .
v_gene: TRBV5-5

CDR3nt: TGTGCCAGCAGCTTAGGCCCGTCAAGGGGATTGGGCTCACCCCTCCACTTT
CDR3aa: CASSLGPSRGLGSPLHF
j_gene: TRBJ1-6
abundance: once
d_gene: .
v_gene: TRBV13

CDR3nt: TGCAGCGTGATGACAGGGGACTCTGGAAACACCATATATTTT
CDR3aa: CSVMTGDSGNTIYF
j_gene: TRBJ1-3
abundance: .
d_gene: TRBD1
v_gene: TRBV29-1

CDR3nt: TGTGCCAGCAGTACGGTGGGAGGGCCCGTATCCTACAATGAGCAGTTCTTC
CDR3aa: CASSTVGGPVSYNEQFF
j_gene: TRBJ2-1
abundance: .
d_gene: TRBD2
v_gene: TRBV27

CDR3nt: TGTGCCAGCAGTAGCGGGAGCACAGATACGCAGTATTTT
CDR3aa: CASSSGSTDTQYF
j_gene: TRBJ2-3
abundance: .
d_gene: .
v_gene: TRBV6-4

CDR3nt: TGTGCCAGCAGCAACGGCGGGAGGGCCCGCACAGATACGCAGTATTTT
CDR3aa: CASSNGGRARTDTQYF
j_gene: TRBJ2-3
abundance: .
d_gene: TRBD2
v_gene: TRBV13

CDR3nt: TGTGCCAGCAGCTTAGTTGTCTCTCGAGGGAACGAGCAGTACTTC
CDR3aa: CASSLVVSRGNEQYF
j_gene: TRBJ2-7
abundance: .
d_gene: .
v_gene: TRBV7-8

CDR3nt: TGTGCCAGCAGTGAATCTGCGGGGTCGGGGCAAGAGACCCAGTACTTC
CDR3aa: CASSESAGSGQETQYF
j_gene: TRBJ2-5
abundance: few
d_gene: .
v_gene: TRBV6-1

CDR3nt: TGCGCCAGCAGCTTGGTCGGGTTGAACACTGAAGCTTTCTTT
CDR3aa: CASSLVGLNTEAFF
j_gene: TRBJ1-1
abundance: .
d_gene: .
v_gene: TRBV5-1

CDR3nt: TGTGCCAGTAGTATGGGACAGATCGAGACAGATACGCAGTATTTT
CDR3aa: CASSMGQIETDTQYF
j_gene: TRBJ2-3
abundance: .
d_gene: TRBD1
v_gene: TRBV19

CDR3nt: TGTGCCAGCAGTGAAGTACACAGGGGTACTGAAGCTTTCTTT
CDR3aa: CASSEVHRGTEAFF
j_gene: TRBJ1-1
abundance: .
d_gene: TRBD1
v_gene: TRBV6-1

CDR3nt: TGCGCCAGCAGCCCGGGGACTAGCGGGAGGAGTGAGCAGTTCTTC
CDR3aa: CASSPGTSGRSEQFF
j_gene: TRBJ2-1
abundance: .
d_gene: TRBD2
v_gene: TRBV4-1

CDR3nt: TGTGCCACCAGCACCGAAGGACAGTGGAAGACCCAGTACTTC
CDR3aa: CATSTEGQWKTQYF
j_gene: TRBJ2-5
abundance: .
d_gene: .
v_gene: TRBV15

CDR3nt: TGTGCCAGCAGCTTGCCAGCGACCTACGAGCAGTACTTC
CDR3aa: CASSLPATYEQYF
j_gene: TRBJ2-7
abundance: .
d_gene: .
v_gene: TRBV5-6

CDR3nt: TGTGCCAGTAGGACCCGACAGGGGCCGTCCTACGAGCAGTACTTC
CDR3aa: CASRTRQGPSYEQYF
j_gene: TRBJ2-7
abundance: few
d_gene: TRBD1
v_gene: TRBV19

CDR3nt: TGCAGCGTTGAATCAGCGGGAGGCGGTATATTGGAGACCCAGTACTTC
CDR3aa: CSVESAGGGILETQYF
j_gene: TRBJ2-5
abundance: once
d_gene: TRBD2
v_gene: TRBV29-1

CDR3nt: TGTGCCAGCAGCTTAATAAACACAGATACGCAGTATTTT
CDR3aa: CASSLINTDTQYF
j_gene: TRBJ2-3
abundance: once
d_gene: .
v_gene: TRBV7-3

CDR3nt: TGTGCCAGCAGCTTAGGGGGTGGGGGGGCAGATACGCAGTATTTT
CDR3aa: CASSLGGGGADTQYF
j_gene: TRBJ2-3
abundance: .
d_gene: .
v_gene: TRBV6-5